This T cell receptor (beta chain) was profiled in a study of blood T cell repertoires in COVID-19. The data were produced by immunoSEQ multiplex PCR, yet TCRdb's version contains in-frame clones alone and is incomplete. The sample holds 90,000 to 110,000 clones, 85% seen once. V lost 3 bases to trimming and J lost 2 bases, with 9 bases between them. Germline loops: CDR1 SGHTA, CDR2 FQGTGA. This CDR3 has 14 amino acids. This TCR was sampled from a man between 45 and 60 years old with acute or convalescent COVID-19. V gene TRBV7-3 combines with J gene TRBJ2-3; TRBD1 is a possible D gene (5 bases). The sample taken for sequencing was peripheral blood. For the CDR3, the DNA is TGTGCCAGCAGCTTTGACAGTTACACAGATACGCAGTATTTT. Its translation is CASSFDSYTDTQYF.